This T cell receptor beta chain is drawn from a study of T cell changes during pregnancy in multiple sclerosis. This clone was detected only once. The method was immunoSEQ multiplex PCR; TCRdb's version includes in-frame clones alone and lacks a portion of them. Of tens of thousands of clones in the sample, 85% to 95% are singletons; the top ten hold 0.5% to 0.7%. CDR3 length: 14 amino acids. CDR1 and CDR2 from the germline V gene are MGHDK and SYGVNS. V dropped 6 bases and J dropped 0; count of bases not matched to a gene: 4. The sequenced sample was CD4+ T cells from peripheral blood mononuclear cells, obtained in the second trimester of pregnancy. The chain employs TRBV25-1 and TRBJ2-7; 8 bases are a match to TRBD1. The TCR comes from a female donor with multiple sclerosis, enrolled in a pregnancy study. CDR3: CASSRQGSSYEQYF. The DNA of the CDR3 is TGTGCCAGCAGCCGACAGGGGAGCTCCTACGAGCAGTACTTC.